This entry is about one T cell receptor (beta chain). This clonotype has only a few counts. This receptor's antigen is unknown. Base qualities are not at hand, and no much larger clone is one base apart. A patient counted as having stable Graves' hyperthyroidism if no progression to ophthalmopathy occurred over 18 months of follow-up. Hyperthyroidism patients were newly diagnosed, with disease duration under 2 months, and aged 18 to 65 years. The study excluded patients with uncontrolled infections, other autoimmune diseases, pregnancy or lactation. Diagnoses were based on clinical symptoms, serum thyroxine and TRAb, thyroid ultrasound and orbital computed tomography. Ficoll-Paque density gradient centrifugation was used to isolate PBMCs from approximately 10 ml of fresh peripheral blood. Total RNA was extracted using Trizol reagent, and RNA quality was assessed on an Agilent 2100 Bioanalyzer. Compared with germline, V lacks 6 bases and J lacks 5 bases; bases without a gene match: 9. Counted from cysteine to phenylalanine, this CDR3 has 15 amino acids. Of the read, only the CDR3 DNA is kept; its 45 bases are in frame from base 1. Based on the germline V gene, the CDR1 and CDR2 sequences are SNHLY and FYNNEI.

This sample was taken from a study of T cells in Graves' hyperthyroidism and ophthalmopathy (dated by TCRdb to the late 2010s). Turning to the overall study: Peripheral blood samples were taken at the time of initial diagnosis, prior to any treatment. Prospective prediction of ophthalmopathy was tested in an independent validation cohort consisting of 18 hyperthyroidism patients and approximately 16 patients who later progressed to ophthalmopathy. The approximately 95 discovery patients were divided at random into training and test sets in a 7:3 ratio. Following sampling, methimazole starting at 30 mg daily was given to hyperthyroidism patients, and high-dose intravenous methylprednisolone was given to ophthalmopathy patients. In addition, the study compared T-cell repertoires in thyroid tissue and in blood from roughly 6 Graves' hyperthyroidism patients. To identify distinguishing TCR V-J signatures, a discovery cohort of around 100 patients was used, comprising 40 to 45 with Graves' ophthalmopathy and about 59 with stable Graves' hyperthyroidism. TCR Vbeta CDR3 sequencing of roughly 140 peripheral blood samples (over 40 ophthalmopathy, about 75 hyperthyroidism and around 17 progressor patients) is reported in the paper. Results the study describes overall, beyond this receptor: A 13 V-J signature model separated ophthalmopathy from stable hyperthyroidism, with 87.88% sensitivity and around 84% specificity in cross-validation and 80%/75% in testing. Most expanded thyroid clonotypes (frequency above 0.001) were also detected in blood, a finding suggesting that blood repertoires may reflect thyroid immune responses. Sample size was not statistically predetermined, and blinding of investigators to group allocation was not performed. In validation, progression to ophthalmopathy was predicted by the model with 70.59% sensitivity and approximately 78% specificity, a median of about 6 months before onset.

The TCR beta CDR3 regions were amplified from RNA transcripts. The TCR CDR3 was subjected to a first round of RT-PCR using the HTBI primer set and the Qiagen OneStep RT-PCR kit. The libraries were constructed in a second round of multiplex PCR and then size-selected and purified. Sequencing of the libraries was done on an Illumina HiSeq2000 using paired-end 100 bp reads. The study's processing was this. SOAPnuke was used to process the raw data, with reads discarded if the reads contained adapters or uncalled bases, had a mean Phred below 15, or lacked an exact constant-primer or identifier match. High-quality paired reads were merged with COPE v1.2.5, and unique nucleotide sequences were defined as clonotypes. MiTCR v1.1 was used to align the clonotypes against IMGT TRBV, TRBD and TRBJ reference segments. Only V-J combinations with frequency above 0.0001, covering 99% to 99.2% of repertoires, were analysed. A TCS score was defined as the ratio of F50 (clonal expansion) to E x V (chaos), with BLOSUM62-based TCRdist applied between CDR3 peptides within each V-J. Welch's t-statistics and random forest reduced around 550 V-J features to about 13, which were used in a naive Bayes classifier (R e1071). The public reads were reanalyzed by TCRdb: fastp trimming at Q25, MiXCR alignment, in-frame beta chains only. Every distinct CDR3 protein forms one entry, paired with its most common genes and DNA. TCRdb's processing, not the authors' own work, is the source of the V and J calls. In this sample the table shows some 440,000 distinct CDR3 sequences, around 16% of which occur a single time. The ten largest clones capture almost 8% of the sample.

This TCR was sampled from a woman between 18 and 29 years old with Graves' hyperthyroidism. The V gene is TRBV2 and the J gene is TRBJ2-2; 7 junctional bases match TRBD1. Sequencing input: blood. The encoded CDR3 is CASSPRDSGTGELFF. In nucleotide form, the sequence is TGTGCCAGCAGCCCAAGGGACAGCGGAACCGGGGAGCTGTTTTTT. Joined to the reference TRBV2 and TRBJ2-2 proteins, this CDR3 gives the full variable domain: EPEVTQTPSHQVTQMGQEVILRCVPISNHLYFYWYRQILGQKVEFLVSFYNNEISEKSEIFDDQFSVERPDGSNFTLKIRSTKLEDSAMYFCASSPRDSGTGELFFGEGSRLTVL.